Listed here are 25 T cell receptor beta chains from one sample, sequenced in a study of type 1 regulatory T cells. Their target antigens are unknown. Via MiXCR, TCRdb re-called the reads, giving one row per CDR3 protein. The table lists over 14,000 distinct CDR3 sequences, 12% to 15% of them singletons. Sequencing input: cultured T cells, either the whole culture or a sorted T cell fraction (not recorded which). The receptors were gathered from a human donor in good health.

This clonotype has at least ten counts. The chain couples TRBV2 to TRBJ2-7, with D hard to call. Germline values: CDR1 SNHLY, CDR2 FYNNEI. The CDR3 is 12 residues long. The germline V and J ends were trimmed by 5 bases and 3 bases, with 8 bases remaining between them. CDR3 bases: TGTGCCAGCAGTTCTTCAAGCTACGAGCAGTACTTC. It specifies CASSSSSYEQYF.

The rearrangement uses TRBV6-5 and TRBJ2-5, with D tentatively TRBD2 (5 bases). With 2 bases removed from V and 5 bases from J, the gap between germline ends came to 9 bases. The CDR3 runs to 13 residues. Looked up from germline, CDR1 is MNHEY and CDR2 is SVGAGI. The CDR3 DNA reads TGTGCCAGCAGTTACCCCGGGGTGGAGACCCAGTACTTC. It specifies CASSYPGVETQYF.

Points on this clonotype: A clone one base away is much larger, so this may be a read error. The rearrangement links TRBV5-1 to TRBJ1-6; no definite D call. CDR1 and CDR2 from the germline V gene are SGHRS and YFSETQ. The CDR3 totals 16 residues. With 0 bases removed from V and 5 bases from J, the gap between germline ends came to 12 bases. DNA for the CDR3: TGCGCCAGCAGCTTGGTTCTGCATAGGGATAATTCACCCCTCCACTTT. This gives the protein CASSLVLHRDNSPLHF. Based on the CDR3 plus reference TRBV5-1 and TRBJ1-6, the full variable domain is KAGVTQTPRYLIKTRGQQVTLSCSPISGHRSVSWYQQTPGQGLQFLFEYFSETQRNKGNFPGRFSGRQFSNSRSEMNVSTLELGDSALYLCASSLVLHRDNSPLHFGNGTRLTVT.

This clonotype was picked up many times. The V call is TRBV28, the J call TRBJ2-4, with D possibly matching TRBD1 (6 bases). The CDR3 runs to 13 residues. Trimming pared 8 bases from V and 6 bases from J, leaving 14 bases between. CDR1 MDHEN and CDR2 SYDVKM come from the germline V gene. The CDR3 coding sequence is TGTGCCAGCGGCCGCCAGGGGTCAAACATTCAGTACTTC. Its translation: CASGRQGSNIQYF.

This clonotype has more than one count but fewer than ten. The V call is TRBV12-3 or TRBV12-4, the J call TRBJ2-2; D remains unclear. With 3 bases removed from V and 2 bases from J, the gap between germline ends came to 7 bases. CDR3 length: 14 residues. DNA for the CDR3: TGTGCCAGCAGTTTTCTTTCCAACACCGGGGAGCTGTTTTTT. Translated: CASSFLSNTGELFF.

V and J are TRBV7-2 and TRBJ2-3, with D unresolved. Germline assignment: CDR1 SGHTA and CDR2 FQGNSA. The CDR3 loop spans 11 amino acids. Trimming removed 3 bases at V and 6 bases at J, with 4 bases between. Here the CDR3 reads CASSFFDTQYF. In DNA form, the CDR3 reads TGTGCCAGCAGCTTTTTCGATACGCAGTATTTT.

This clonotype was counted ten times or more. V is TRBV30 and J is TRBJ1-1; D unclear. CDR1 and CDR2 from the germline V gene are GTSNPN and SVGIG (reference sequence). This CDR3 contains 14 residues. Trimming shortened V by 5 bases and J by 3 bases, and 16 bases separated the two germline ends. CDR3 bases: TGTGCCTGGGGTATAAGTGCAGGCTACACTGAAGCTTTCTTT. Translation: CAWGISAGYTEAFF. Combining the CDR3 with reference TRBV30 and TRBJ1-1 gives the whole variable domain SQTIHQWPATLVQPVGSPLSLECTVEGTSNPNLYWYRQAAGRGLQLLFYSVGIGQISSEVPQNLSASRPQDRQFILSSKKLLLSDSGFYLCAWGISAGYTEAFFGQGTRLTVV.

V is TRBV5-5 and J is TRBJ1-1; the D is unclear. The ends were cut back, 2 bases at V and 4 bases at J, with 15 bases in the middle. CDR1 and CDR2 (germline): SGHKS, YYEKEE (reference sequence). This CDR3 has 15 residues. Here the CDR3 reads CASSFLDDQGTEAFF. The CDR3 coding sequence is TGTGCCAGCAGCTTCTTGGATGACCAAGGCACTGAAGCTTTCTTT. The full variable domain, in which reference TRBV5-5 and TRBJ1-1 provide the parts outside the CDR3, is DAGVTQSPTHLIKTRGQQVTLRCSPISGHKSVSWYQQVLGQGPQFIFQYYEKEERGRGNFPDRFSARQFPNYSSELNVNALLLGDSALYLCASSFLDDQGTEAFFGQGTRLTVV.

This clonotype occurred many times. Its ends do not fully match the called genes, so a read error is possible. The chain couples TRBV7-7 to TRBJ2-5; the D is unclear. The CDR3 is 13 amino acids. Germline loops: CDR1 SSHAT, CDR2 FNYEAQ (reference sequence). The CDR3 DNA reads TGTGCTAGCAGCTTAGCAGGAAAAGAGACCCAGTACTTC. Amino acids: CASSLAGKETQYF.

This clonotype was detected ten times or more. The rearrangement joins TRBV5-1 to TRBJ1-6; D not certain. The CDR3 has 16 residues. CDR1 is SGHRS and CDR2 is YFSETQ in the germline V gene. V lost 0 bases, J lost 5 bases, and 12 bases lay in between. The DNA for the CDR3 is TGCGCCAGCAGCTTGGTTCCGCATAGGGATAATTCACCCCTCCACTTT. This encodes CASSLVPHRDNSPLHF.

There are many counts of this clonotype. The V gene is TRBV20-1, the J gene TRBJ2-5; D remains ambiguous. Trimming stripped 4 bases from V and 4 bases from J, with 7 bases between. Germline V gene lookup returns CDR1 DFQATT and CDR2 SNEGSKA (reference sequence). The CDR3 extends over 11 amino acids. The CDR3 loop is CSAIRRETQYF. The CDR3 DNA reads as TGCAGTGCTATAAGGCGAGAGACCCAGTACTTC.

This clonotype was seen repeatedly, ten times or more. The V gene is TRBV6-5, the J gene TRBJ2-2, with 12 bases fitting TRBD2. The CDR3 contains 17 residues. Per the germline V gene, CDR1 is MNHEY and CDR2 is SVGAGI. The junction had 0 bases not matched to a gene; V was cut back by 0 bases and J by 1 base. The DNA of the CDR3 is TGTGCCAGCAGTTACTCGGGACTAGCGGGGAACACCGGGGAGCTGTTTTTT. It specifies CASSYSGLAGNTGELFF.

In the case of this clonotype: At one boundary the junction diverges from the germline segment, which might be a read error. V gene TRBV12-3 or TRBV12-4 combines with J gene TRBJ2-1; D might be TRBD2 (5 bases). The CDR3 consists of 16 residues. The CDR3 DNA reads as TGTGCCAGCAGTGTAGCCGGACTGGCTTTTTACAATGAGCAGTTCTTC. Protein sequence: CASSVAGLAFYNEQFF.

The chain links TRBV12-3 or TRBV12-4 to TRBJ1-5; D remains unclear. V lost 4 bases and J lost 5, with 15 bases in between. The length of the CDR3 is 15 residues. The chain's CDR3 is CASSSVPTSDQPQHF. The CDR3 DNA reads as TGTGCCAGCAGTTCGGTCCCTACATCAGATCAGCCCCAGCATTTT.

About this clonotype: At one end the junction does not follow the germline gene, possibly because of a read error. The CDR3 DNA reads TGCAGTACTAGGGGGGACTTCTTCTACGAGCAGTACTTC. It encodes CSTRGDFFYEQYF. The genes are TRBV20-1 and TRBJ2-7; either TRBD1 or TRBD2 may fit D (6 bases each). The CDR3 has 13 residues. Germline CDR1 and CDR2: DFQATT and SNEGSKA (reference sequence).

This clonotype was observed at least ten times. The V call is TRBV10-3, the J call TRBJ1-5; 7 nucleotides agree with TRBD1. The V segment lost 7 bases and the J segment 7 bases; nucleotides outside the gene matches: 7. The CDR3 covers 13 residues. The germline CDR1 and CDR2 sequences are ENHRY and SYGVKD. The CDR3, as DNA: TGTGCCATCACCACAGGGGATGGGCAGCCCCAGCATTTT. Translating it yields CAITTGDGQPQHF.

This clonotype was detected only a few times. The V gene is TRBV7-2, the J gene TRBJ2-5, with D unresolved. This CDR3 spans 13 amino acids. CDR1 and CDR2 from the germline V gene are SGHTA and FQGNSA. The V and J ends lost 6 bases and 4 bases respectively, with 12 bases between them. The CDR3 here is CASSSRAGETQYF. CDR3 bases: TGTGCCAGCAGTTCCAGAGCCGGAGAGACCCAGTACTTC.

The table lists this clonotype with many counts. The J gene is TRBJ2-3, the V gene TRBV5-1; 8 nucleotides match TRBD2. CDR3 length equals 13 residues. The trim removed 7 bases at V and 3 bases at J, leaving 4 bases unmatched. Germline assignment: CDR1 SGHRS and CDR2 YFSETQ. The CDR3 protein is CASGSGSTDTQYF. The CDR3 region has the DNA TGCGCCAGCGGCAGCGGGAGTACAGATACGCAGTATTTT.

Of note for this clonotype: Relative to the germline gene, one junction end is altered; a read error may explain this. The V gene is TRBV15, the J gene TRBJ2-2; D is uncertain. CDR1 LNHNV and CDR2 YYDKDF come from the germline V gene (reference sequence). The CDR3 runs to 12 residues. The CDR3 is CATSRDFGELFF. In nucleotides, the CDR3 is TGTGCCACCAGTAGAGATTTCGGGGAGCTGTTTTTT.

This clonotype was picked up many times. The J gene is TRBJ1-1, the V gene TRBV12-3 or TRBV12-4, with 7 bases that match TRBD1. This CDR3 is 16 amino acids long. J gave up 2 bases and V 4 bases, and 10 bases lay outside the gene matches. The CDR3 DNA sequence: TGTGCCAGCAGTTCTGGCTCCGGGACAGCTAACACTGAAGCTTTCTTT. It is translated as CASSSGSGTANTEAFF.

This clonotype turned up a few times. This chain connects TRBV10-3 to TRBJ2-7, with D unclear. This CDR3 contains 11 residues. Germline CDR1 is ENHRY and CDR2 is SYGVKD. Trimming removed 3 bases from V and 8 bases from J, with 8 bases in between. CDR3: CAISDPIKQYF. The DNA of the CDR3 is TGTGCCATCAGTGACCCCATAAAGCAGTACTTC.

For the CDR3, the DNA is TGTGCCAGCAGCTTAGAGTCTTGGGGGACCGGGGAGCTGTTTTTT. Amino acid sequence: CASSLESWGTGELFF. The chain carries TRBV7-8 and TRBJ2-2; D assignment may be TRBD1 or TRBD2 (5 bases each). Germline V lookup: CDR1 SGHVS, CDR2 FQNEAQ. The CDR3 runs to 15 residues. V was trimmed by 1 base and J by 5 bases, leaving 11 bases between them.

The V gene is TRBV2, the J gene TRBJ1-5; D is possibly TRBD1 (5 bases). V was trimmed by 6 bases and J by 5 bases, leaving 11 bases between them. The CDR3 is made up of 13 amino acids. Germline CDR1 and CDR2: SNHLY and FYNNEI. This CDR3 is CASRLGDHQPQHF. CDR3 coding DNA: TGTGCCAGCAGGCTCGGGGACCATCAGCCCCAGCATTTT. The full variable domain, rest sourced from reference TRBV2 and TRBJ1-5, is EPEVTQTPSHQVTQMGQEVILRCVPISNHLYFYWYRQILGQKVEFLVSFYNNEISEKSEIFDDQFSVERPDGSNFTLKIRSTKLEDSAMYFCASRLGDHQPQHFGDGTRLSIL.

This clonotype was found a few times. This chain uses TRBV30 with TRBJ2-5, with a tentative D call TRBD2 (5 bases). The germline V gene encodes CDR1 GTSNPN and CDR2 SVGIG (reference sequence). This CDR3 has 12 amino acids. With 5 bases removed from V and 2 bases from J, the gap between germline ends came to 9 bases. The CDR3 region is CAWSPGQETQYF. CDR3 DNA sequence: TGTGCCTGGTCCCCGGGGCAAGAGACCCAGTACTTC.

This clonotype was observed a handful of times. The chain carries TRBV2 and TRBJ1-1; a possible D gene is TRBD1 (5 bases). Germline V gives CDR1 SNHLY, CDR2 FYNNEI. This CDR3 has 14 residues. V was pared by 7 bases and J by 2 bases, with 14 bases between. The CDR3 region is CASTARGPNTEAFF. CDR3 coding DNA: TGTGCCAGCACCGCGCGGGGCCCTAACACTGAAGCTTTCTTT.